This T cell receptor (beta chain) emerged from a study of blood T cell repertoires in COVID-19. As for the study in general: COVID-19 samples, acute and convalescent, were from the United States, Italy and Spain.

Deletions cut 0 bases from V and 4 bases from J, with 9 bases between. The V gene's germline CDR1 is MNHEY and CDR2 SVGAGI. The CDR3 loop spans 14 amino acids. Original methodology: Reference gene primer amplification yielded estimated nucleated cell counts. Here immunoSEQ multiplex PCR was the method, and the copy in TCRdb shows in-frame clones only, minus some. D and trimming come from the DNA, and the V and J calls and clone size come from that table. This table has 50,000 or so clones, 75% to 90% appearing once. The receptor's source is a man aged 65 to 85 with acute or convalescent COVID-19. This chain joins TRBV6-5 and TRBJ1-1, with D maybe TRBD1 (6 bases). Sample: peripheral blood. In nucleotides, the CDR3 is TGTGCCAGCAGTTACTCTCAGGGGACCACTGAAGCTTTCTTT. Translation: CASSYSQGTTEAFF.